Sequencing of this TCR beta chain was carried out in a study of blood T cells in healthy people across ages. CDR3 size: 13 residues. Germline values: CDR1 DFQATT, CDR2 SNEGSKA (reference sequence). The V gene lost 0 bases and the J gene lost 10 bases, with 13 bases spanning the gap. It was with a sample-barcoded 5' primer and a J-beta primer mix that a second PCR of roughly 7 to 12 cycles was run. TCRdb passed the 5' RACE reads through MiXCR, listing each CDR3 protein once. The table records more than 650,000 distinct CDR3 sequences, 40% to 65% of them present only once. For this clonotype: What it binds is unknown.

Study-level results: Long-lived donors carried more naive CD4+ cells and greater diversity than aged donors.

Sequences were obtained from blood. The chain joins TRBV20-1 to TRBJ2-1; the D gene could be TRBD1 or TRBD2 (5 bases each). The sequence came from a man older than 75 in good health. The chain's CDR3 is CSARDGRGREQFF. CDR3 DNA sequence: TGCAGTGCTAGAGATGGCCGGGGCAGGGAGCAGTTCTTC.